This TCR beta chain comes out of a study of beta chain features in type 1 diabetes. Whole-study findings and limits: Researchers report that Type 1 diabetes patients had moderately but significantly shorter TCRB CDR3s across all four CD4+ subsets.

All of the isolated RNA was reverse transcribed, so expressed TCRB transcripts were sequenced. Data came from immunoSEQ multiplex PCR; TCRdb stores just in-frame clones and leaves some out. The data show 300,000 to 350,000 clones, around 9.7% seen once. Only a few counts were recorded for this clone. Its antigen is not identified. Germline-derived CDR1 and CDR2 are MGHRA and YSYEKL. V lost 2 bases and J 7 bases, leaving 12 bases between the germline ends. The CDR3 has 14 amino acids. This TCR derives from a man aged 30 to 39 with type 1 diabetes. Sequencing input: central memory CD4+ T cells from blood. V usage is TRBV4-1 and J usage is TRBJ2-4; D assignment may be TRBD1 or TRBD2 (6 bases each). DNA for the CDR3: TGCGCCAGCAGCCAAAGGGGGGTTCGGAACATTCAGTACTTC. This sequence encodes CASSQRGVRNIQYF.